The T cell receptor beta chain under discussion was sequenced for a study of blood T cells in healthy people across ages. There are a few counts of this clonotype. The antigen remains unidentified. The people who gave samples were healthy Caucasians from Russia, aged roughly 6 to 90. Alongside a J-beta primer mix, a sample-barcoded 5' primer served in a second PCR lasting roughly 7 to 11 cycles. TCRdb ran MiXCR on the 5' RACE reads and lists one entry per CDR3 protein. Here the sample spans about 2 million distinct CDR3 sequences, roughly 52% being singletons. Germline V gene lookup returns CDR1 ENHRY and CDR2 SYGVKD. The CDR3 is made up of 15 amino acids. General observations from the study: Compared with aged donors, long-lived donors showed fewer expanded clones, suggesting selection. The authors considered diversity estimates from one million T cells to be underestimates. Age showed a roughly linear inverse relationship with TCR beta diversity per million T cells.

This receptor was identified in a woman in her thirties or forties in good health. Sequencing was carried out using blood. This rearrangement joins TRBV10-3 to TRBJ2-4; 9 nucleotides agree with TRBD1. The end of the DNA fits TRBJ2-7 better, so the J call may be wrong. The CDR3 nucleotides are TGTGCCATCAGGAAAACCGGGACAGGGAGCAACGAGCAGTACTTC. It yields the protein CAIRKTGTGSNEQYF.